This paragraph reports one T cell receptor (beta chain). Repertoires were generated with immunoSEQ multiplex PCR, while TCRdb's copy carries only in-frame clones and drops some. The table includes a few hundred thousand clones, 80% to 95% detected once. CDR3 length equals 14 residues. The V gene end was trimmed by 6 bases and the J gene end by 5 bases; junction bases not matched to a gene: 8. CDR1 is SEHNR, CDR2 FQNEAQ, per germline (reference sequence). This entry comes from a study of blood T cell repertoires in COVID-19. The gene calls are TRBV7-9 and TRBJ1-2; 8 bases are a match to TRBD1. The source is a man younger than 35 who had recovered from COVID-19. Sequenced input: PBMCs or T cells enriched from blood (not recorded which). The CDR3 loop reads CASRQSTGGYGYTF. CDR3 bases: TGTGCCAGCAGACAAAGCACAGGGGGGTATGGCTACACCTTC.